The 25 T cell receptor beta chains listed next were all sequenced from one sample in a study of graft-versus-host responses after intestinal transplantation. Using immunoSEQ multiplex PCR, the repertoire was profiled, and TCRdb retains in-frame clones only, with some absent. The data show around 100,000 clones, about 90% seen once. Their recognized antigens are unknown. The sample consisted of unstimulated CD4+ T cells sorted from spleen or lymph node cells, taken before transplant. The receptors originated from a human donor who was the organ donor for an intestinal transplant.

This clone was seen a handful of times. In nucleotides, the CDR3 is TGTGCCAGCAGCGTAGGGCTGGAAGAGACCCAGTACTTC. Translated, it gives CASSVGLEETQYF. The chain joins TRBV9 to TRBJ2-5; the D is unclear. Germline loops: CDR1 SGDLS, CDR2 YYNGEE. Trimming cost V 0 bases and J 3 bases, with 6 bases left between them. The CDR3 contains 13 residues.

This chain links TRBV5-6 with TRBJ1-2; D is uncertain. Per the germline V gene, CDR1 is SGHDT and CDR2 is YYEEEE. This CDR3 comprises 16 residues. V lost 0 bases and J 5 bases, leaving 17 bases between the germline ends. The CDR3 spells CASSLVAGSERYGYTF. In nucleotides, the CDR3 is TGTGCCAGCAGCTTGGTGGCGGGGTCGGAACGGTATGGCTACACCTTC.

The rearrangement joins TRBV7-3 to TRBJ2-1; D ambiguous. This CDR3 region has 13 residues. Between the trimmed V and J ends, which lost 3 bases and 7 bases, there was a span of 10 bases. Germline V gives CDR1 SGHTA, CDR2 FQGTGA. In nucleotides, the CDR3 is TGTGCCAGCAGCTTGGGCCTACCAAATGAGCAGTTCTTC. It encodes CASSLGLPNEQFF.

The table lists this clone with a count of one. This chain joins TRBV10-3 and TRBJ2-7; 10 bases line up with TRBD1. CDR1 and CDR2 (germline): ENHRY, SYGVKD. With V trimmed by 2 bases and J by 5 bases, 6 bases remained unmatched. The CDR3 totals 15 residues. CDR3 region: CAISERPGQGNEQYF. The DNA for the CDR3 is TGTGCCATCAGTGAGCGCCCGGGACAGGGGAACGAGCAGTACTTC.

This chain links TRBV29-1 with TRBJ2-1, with 9 bases that match TRBD2. Germline V gives CDR1 SQVTM, CDR2 ANQGSEA. This CDR3 is built from 15 residues. Trimming at V came to 5 bases and at J to 10 bases, leaving 15 bases not matched to a gene. CDR3 in amino acids: CSVRSLAGMNSEQFF. Here the CDR3 DNA reads TGCAGCGTTCGGTCTCTAGCGGGGATGAATAGCGAGCAGTTCTTC.

The genes are TRBV9 and TRBJ2-7; D tentatively fits TRBD1 or TRBD2 (6 bases each). In germline, CDR1 is SGDLS, CDR2 YYNGEE. Trimming cost V 0 bases and J 4 bases, with 11 bases left between them. The CDR3 spans 14 residues. CDR3 nucleotide sequence: TGTGCCAGCAGCGTAGCGGGGGCCCCATACGAGCAGTACTTC. Residues: CASSVAGAPYEQYF.

J is TRBJ1-2 and V is TRBV7-2; D gene ambiguous. Germline CDR1 is SGHTA and CDR2 is FQGNSA. Trimming removed 5 bases at V and 2 bases at J, with 15 bases between. The CDR3 is made up of 15 amino acids. The CDR3 here is CASSPADTLNYGYTF. For the CDR3, the DNA is TGTGCCAGCAGCCCGGCCGACACCTTAAACTATGGCTACACCTTC. The whole variable domain, remainder taken from reference TRBV7-2 and TRBJ1-2, is GAGVSQSPSNKVTEKGKDVELRCDPISGHTALYWYRQSLGQGLEFLIYFQGNSAPDKSGLPSDRFSAERTGGSVSTLTIQRTQQEDSAVYLCASSPADTLNYGYTFGSGTRLTVV.

Concerning this clone itself: This sample includes further DNA sequences coding for the same CDR3. The chain carries TRBV10-3 and TRBJ1-5; TRBD1 is a possible D gene (5 bases). This CDR3 is built from 15 residues. Germline CDR1 and CDR2: ENHRY and SYGVKD. Trimming stripped 0 bases from V and 2 bases from J, with 8 bases between. The CDR3 coding sequence is TGTGCCATCAGTGAGTCAGGAGGGGGCAATCAGCCCCAGCATTTT. This gives the protein CAISESGGGNQPQHF.

This clone was detected only a few times. The V and J genes are TRBV7-2 and TRBJ2-7; D is undetermined. Germline CDR1 is SGHTA and CDR2 is FQGNSA. The CDR3 extends over 13 amino acids. The ends were cut back, 5 bases at V and 6 bases at J, with 14 bases in the middle. The CDR3 nucleotides are TGTGCCAGCAGCCCGACTGGTCGCGGCGAGCAGTACTTC. Protein product: CASSPTGRGEQYF.

The chain combines TRBV11-2 with TRBJ1-6; the match to TRBD1 covers 10 bases. The CDR3 spans 14 residues. CDR1 is SGHAT and CDR2 is FQNNGV in the germline V gene. J was trimmed by 8 bases and V by 3 bases; bases with no gene match: 1. The CDR3 here is CASSFGTGDSPLHF. The CDR3 coding sequence is TGTGCCAGCAGCTTCGGGACAGGGGATTCACCCCTCCACTTT.

The table lists this clone with a count of one. J is TRBJ2-7 and V is TRBV6-5; 8 positions match TRBD1. Trimming removed 0 bases from V and 4 bases from J; junction bases left unmatched: 8. The CDR3 covers 16 residues. Germline assignment: CDR1 MNHEY and CDR2 SVGAGI. The CDR3 spells CASSYSNQGALYEQYF. The CDR3 DNA follows: TGTGCCAGCAGTTACTCGAACCAGGGGGCCCTTTACGAGCAGTACTTC.

V is TRBV28 and J is TRBJ1-1; a weak D match, TRBD1 (6 bases). The CDR3 consists of 14 residues. V was shortened by 7 bases and J by 1 base, with 13 bases between the two germline ends. Germline-derived CDR1 and CDR2 are MDHEN and SYDVKM. The DNA of the CDR3 is TGTGCCAGCAACCCACGGGGGGCGAACACTGAAGCTTTCTTT. Its translation: CASNPRGANTEAFF.

This clone was recorded only once. V and J are TRBV5-1 and TRBJ2-1; 8 positions agree with TRBD2. Trimming at V came to 4 bases and at J to 10 bases, leaving 16 bases not matched to a gene. This CDR3 has 16 amino acids. CDR1 is SGHRS and CDR2 is YFSETQ in the germline V gene. The CDR3 reads CASSLRAGAVPGEQFF. The DNA for the CDR3 is TGCGCCAGCAGCCTAAGAGCGGGGGCGGTACCCGGGGAGCAGTTCTTC.

The J gene is TRBJ1-2, the V gene TRBV6-5; possibly TRBD1 for D (6 bases). Germline V gene sequence: CDR1 MNHEY, CDR2 SVGAGI. CDR3 length: 14 amino acids. Trimming pared 6 bases from V and 1 base from J, leaving 12 bases between. The CDR3: CASRLQGINYGYTF. The CDR3 DNA is TGTGCCAGCAGACTACAGGGAATTAACTATGGCTACACCTTC.

This sequence joins TRBV6-6 and TRBJ2-3, with D possibly being TRBD1 (5 bases). There are 16 residues in the CDR3. Trimming shortened V by 6 bases and J by 1 base, and 17 bases separated the two germline ends. Germline loops: CDR1 MNHNY, CDR2 SVGAGI (reference sequence). DNA of the CDR3: TGTGCCAGCAGCCGACCTCCGGGCAGGGGCACAGATACGCAGTATTTT. Its translation: CASSRPPGRGTDTQYF.

Turning to this clone: The same CDR3 also results from other DNA sequences found in this sample. This chain connects TRBV6-1 to TRBJ2-7; D may be TRBD2 (5 bases). The germline CDR1 and CDR2 sequences are MNHNS and SASEGT. Trimming removed 0 bases at V and 7 bases at J, with 7 bases between. The CDR3 runs to 12 residues. Written as DNA, the CDR3 is TGTGCCAGCAGTGAAGCCCCGGGGGAGCAGTACTTC. This gives the protein CASSEAPGEQYF.

The chain is built from TRBV7-2 and TRBJ1-2; D is uncertain. This CDR3 is 14 amino acids long. Looked up from germline, CDR1 is SGHTA and CDR2 is FQGNSA. The germline V and J ends were trimmed by 1 base and 5 bases, with 11 bases remaining between them. Written as DNA, the CDR3 is TGTGCCAGCAGCTTAGTTCGTGAGCGATATGGCTACACCTTC. Encoded protein: CASSLVRERYGYTF.

This chain connects TRBV28 to TRBJ1-4; D is ambiguous. Germline assignment: CDR1 MDHEN and CDR2 SYDVKM. V was shortened by 3 bases and J by 8 bases, with 7 bases between the two germline ends. CDR3 length: 12 residues. This CDR3 reads CASSFLREKLFF. CDR3 bases: TGTGCCAGCAGTTTCCTTAGGGAAAAACTGTTTTTT.

This sequence joins TRBV18 and TRBJ1-4; 8 nucleotides line up with TRBD1. J gave up 4 bases and V 6 bases, and 10 bases lay outside the gene matches. This CDR3 has 16 residues. Germline V gives CDR1 KGHSH, CDR2 LQKENI. CDR3 in DNA: TGTGCCAGCTCGACCGGACAGGGTAAAGTTAATGAAAAACTGTTTTTT. Its translation is CASSTGQGKVNEKLFF.

V is TRBV10-1 and J is TRBJ1-4, with D unclear. The CDR3 totals 13 residues. Germline CDR1 and CDR2: WNHNN and SYGVQD (reference sequence). Trimming stripped 3 bases from V and 8 bases from J, with 10 bases between. The CDR3 DNA reads as TGCGCCAGCAGTGACCCCAACATAGAAAAACTGTTTTTT. It encodes CASSDPNIEKLFF.

The rearrangement joins TRBV28 to TRBJ1-2, with D possibly TRBD1 on 5 matching bases. This CDR3 contains 15 residues. V was shortened by 4 bases and J by 8 bases, with 20 bases between the two germline ends. CDR1 is MDHEN and CDR2 is SYDVKM in the germline V gene. CDR3 sequence (DNA): TGTGCCAGCAGTTCCCTCCGTTGGGGCGGGGTAGGCTACACCTTC. Its protein product is CASSSLRWGGVGYTF.

The genes are TRBV9 and TRBJ2-3, with 12 positions matching TRBD2. The germline V gene has CDR1 SGDLS and CDR2 YYNGEE. CDR3 length: 15 amino acids. The V segment lost 1 base and the J segment 3 bases; nucleotides outside the gene matches: 0. The CDR3 nucleotides read TGTGCCAGCAGCGTACTAGCGGGGGGGACAGATACGCAGTATTTT. Its protein product is CASSVLAGGTDTQYF. Full variable domain (missing parts from reference TRBV9 and TRBJ2-3): DSGVTQTPKHLITATGQRVTLRCSPRSGDLSVYWYQQSLDQGLQFLIQYYNGEERAKGNILERFSAQQFPDLHSELNLSSLELGDSALYFCASSVLAGGTDTQYFGPGTRLTVL.

The CDR3 sequence is CATRMTPNTEAFF. The CDR3 DNA reads as TGTGCCACCCGAATGACTCCGAACACTGAAGCTTTCTTT. J is TRBJ1-1 and V is TRBV6-5; D gene ambiguous. Germline CDR1 MNHEY, CDR2 SVGAGI. Trimming took 10 bases from V and 1 from J, leaving 13 bases between them. The CDR3 is made up of 13 amino acids.

The chain joins TRBV15 to TRBJ2-5, with TRBD2 matching over 9 bases. Germline CDR1 reads LNHNV; CDR2 reads YYDKDF (reference sequence). The CDR3 is made up of 18 amino acids. Trimming took 0 bases from V and 2 from J; bases not matched to a gene: 10. The CDR3 loop reads CATSRDGGGGALQETQYF. The CDR3 DNA is TGTGCCACCAGCAGAGATGGGGGCGGGGGGGCTTTGCAAGAGACCCAGTACTTC.

The chain uses TRBV7-9 and TRBJ2-5, with D maybe TRBD1 (5 bases). The CDR3 totals 15 residues. Trimming stripped 1 base from V and 2 bases from J, with 11 bases between. Looked up from germline, CDR1 is SEHNR and CDR2 is FQNEAQ (reference sequence). The CDR3 region has the DNA TGTGCCAGCAGCTTAGAAAGTGGGGCACAAGAGACCCAGTACTTC. It encodes CASSLESGAQETQYF.